These T cell receptor beta chains were read from a single sample in a study of spatial heterogeneity in lung cancer. TCRdb processed the 5' RACE reads anew with MiXCR; each CDR3 protein has one entry. The sample holds 9,500 to 15,000 distinct CDR3 sequences; approximately 6.2% are singletons and the top ten take 10%. The sample was normal lung tissue next to the tumor, taken at surgery. Receptor source: a male donor with early-stage non-small cell lung cancer. Each CDR3 is given with its conserved first and last residue. Fields, in order: clone size, D gene, J gene, V gene, CDR3 protein, CDR3 DNA. D genes are given only for firm matches. Size tells how often a clone was seen (once, few, many) or the class of an expanded clone, and some rows leave it out.

size: many; D: TRBD1; J: TRBJ1-4; V: TRBV11-2; CDR3: CASSETGGKLFF; DNA: TGTGCCAGCAGCGAGACAGGGGGGAAACTGTTTTTT
size: medium-sized; D: .; J: TRBJ1-2; V: TRBV20-1; CDR3: CSGGQGALDYGYTF; DNA: TGCAGCGGGGGGCAGGGCGCCCTAGACTATGGCTACACCTTC
size: .; D: .; J: TRBJ1-3; V: TRBV28; CDR3: CASTTGREVGNTIYF; DNA: TGTGCCAGCACTACTGGAAGGGAAGTCGGAAACACCATATATTTT
size: many; D: .; J: TRBJ1-4; V: TRBV27; CDR3: CASSFGPGNEKLFF; DNA: TGTGCCAGCAGTTTTGGGCCTGGAAATGAAAAACTGTTTTTT
size: many; D: TRBD2; J: TRBJ2-1; V: TRBV11-3; CDR3: CASSLSGRADNEQFF; DNA: TGTGCCAGCAGCTTAAGTGGGAGGGCCGACAATGAGCAGTTCTTC
size: many; D: TRBD1; J: TRBJ1-1; V: TRBV2; CDR3: CASKGQTNTEAFF; DNA: TGTGCCAGCAAGGGACAGACGAACACTGAAGCTTTCTTT
size: .; D: .; J: TRBJ2-7; V: TRBV11-3; CDR3: CASSSRQVGGREQYF; DNA: TGTGCCAGCAGCTCCAGACAGGTGGGGGGTAGGGAGCAGTACTTC
size: few; D: .; J: TRBJ2-2; V: TRBV2; CDR3: CASSEVVRNTGELFF; DNA: TGTGCCAGCAGTGAAGTGGTTAGGAACACCGGGGAGCTGTTTTTT
size: many; D: TRBD1; J: TRBJ1-2; V: TRBV18; CDR3: CASSPEQGRGYGYTF; DNA: TGTGCCAGCTCACCAGAACAGGGGAGAGGCTATGGCTACACCTTC
size: many; D: .; J: TRBJ1-2; V: TRBV20-1; CDR3: CSASAGPNYGYTF; DNA: TGCAGTGCTAGCGCAGGGCCCAACTATGGCTACACCTTC
size: many; D: TRBD1; J: TRBJ1-4; V: TRBV7-2; CDR3: CASSLGTGNEKLFF; DNA: TGTGCCAGCAGCTTAGGGACAGGAAATGAAAAACTGTTTTTT
size: once; D: TRBD2; J: TRBJ2-3; V: TRBV5-4; CDR3: CASSPMSGRAEDTQYF; DNA: TGTGCCAGCAGCCCGATGAGCGGGAGGGCCGAAGATACGCAGTATTTT
size: many; D: .; J: TRBJ1-2; V: TRBV6-2/TRBV6-3; CDR3: CASSKSWTMLAGYTF; DNA: TGTGCCAGCAGTAAATCTTGGACTATGCTCGCTGGCTACACCTTC
size: many; D: .; J: TRBJ2-3; V: TRBV15; CDR3: CATAQVNTDTQYF; DNA: TGTGCCACTGCACAGGTTAACACAGATACGCAGTATTTT
size: many; D: .; J: TRBJ1-6; V: TRBV6-1; CDR3: CASSRLDSSASPLHF; DNA: TGTGCCAGCAGTCGGCTCGACAGTTCTGCTTCACCCCTCCACTTT
size: many; D: TRBD2; J: TRBJ2-3; V: TRBV14; CDR3: CASSQVLPGGINTQYF; DNA: TGTGCCAGCAGCCAAGTCTTGCCGGGAGGGATAAATACGCAGTATTTT
size: many; D: .; J: TRBJ2-7; V: TRBV4-2; CDR3: CASSHQTGEQYF; DNA: TGTGCCAGCAGCCATCAAACGGGTGAGCAGTACTTC
size: many; D: .; J: TRBJ2-5; V: TRBV29-1; CDR3: CSVGQQETQYF; DNA: TGCAGCGTCGGACAGCAAGAGACCCAGTACTTC
size: many; D: TRBD2; J: TRBJ2-7; V: TRBV6-6; CDR3: CASSYSISAGAREQYF; DNA: TGTGCCAGCAGTTACTCGATTTCCGCGGGAGCTCGGGAGCAGTACTTC
size: once; D: .; J: TRBJ2-3; V: TRBV7-9; CDR3: CASSLGGPGSGTTDTQYF; DNA: TGTGCCAGCAGCTTAGGGGGACCGGGCTCTGGTACCACAGATACGCAGTATTTT
size: .; D: .; J: TRBJ2-7; V: TRBV20-1; CDR3: CSAAAPHGDEQYF; DNA: TGCAGTGCCGCGGCCCCCCACGGGGACGAGCAGTACTTC
size: medium-sized; D: TRBD2; J: TRBJ2-5; V: TRBV6-6; CDR3: CASSYDSREGETQYF; DNA: TGTGCCAGCAGTTATGATTCGCGGGAGGGTGAGACCCAGTACTTC
size: few; D: TRBD2; J: TRBJ2-3; V: TRBV4-1; CDR3: CASAGLAGVGDTQYF; DNA: TGCGCCAGCGCGGGACTAGCGGGAGTTGGAGATACGCAGTATTTT
size: few; D: .; J: TRBJ2-6; V: TRBV6-5; CDR3: CASSYSIAASGANVLTF; DNA: TGTGCCAGCAGTTACTCGATAGCCGCCTCTGGGGCCAACGTCCTGACTTTC
size: many; D: .; J: TRBJ1-1; V: TRBV29-1; CDR3: CSVEAFLTGTSEAFF; DNA: TGCAGCGTTGAAGCTTTCCTAACAGGGACCTCTGAAGCTTTCTTT
size: many; D: TRBD2; J: TRBJ2-1; V: TRBV4-1; CDR3: CASSGNRGGGDFDEQFF; DNA: TGCGCCAGCAGCGGCAACCGGGGCGGGGGAGATTTCGATGAGCAGTTCTTC
size: many; D: TRBD1; J: TRBJ1-1; V: TRBV9; CDR3: CASSVATGGVTEAFF; DNA: TGTGCCAGCAGCGTAGCTACAGGGGGAGTAACTGAAGCTTTCTTT
size: medium-sized; D: .; J: TRBJ1-6; V: TRBV28; CDR3: CASSVDNRKGSPLHF; DNA: TGTGCCAGCAGTGTGGACAATCGAAAGGGTTCACCCCTCCACTTT
size: few; D: TRBD2; J: TRBJ2-1; V: TRBV30; CDR3: CAWNGLAGIFEQFF; DNA: TGTGCCTGGAATGGGCTAGCGGGAATTTTTGAGCAGTTCTTC
size: many; D: TRBD1; J: TRBJ2-3; V: TRBV5-1; CDR3: CASSFAATGGNWADTQYF; DNA: TGCGCCAGCAGCTTCGCCGCGACAGGGGGCAATTGGGCAGATACGCAGTATTTT
size: many; D: .; J: TRBJ2-3; V: TRBV7-2; CDR3: CASSLVTGGLRDTQYF; DNA: TGTGCCAGCAGCTTAGTTACCGGAGGGTTGCGAGATACGCAGTATTTT
size: many; D: TRBD1; J: TRBJ2-2; V: TRBV11-3; CDR3: CASSLTGGASGELFF; DNA: TGTGCCAGCAGCTTGACAGGGGGCGCATCCGGGGAGCTGTTTTTT
size: many; D: .; J: TRBJ2-2; V: TRBV30; CDR3: CAWRRGRATGELFF; DNA: TGTGCCTGGAGGAGGGGAAGGGCCACCGGGGAGCTGTTTTTT